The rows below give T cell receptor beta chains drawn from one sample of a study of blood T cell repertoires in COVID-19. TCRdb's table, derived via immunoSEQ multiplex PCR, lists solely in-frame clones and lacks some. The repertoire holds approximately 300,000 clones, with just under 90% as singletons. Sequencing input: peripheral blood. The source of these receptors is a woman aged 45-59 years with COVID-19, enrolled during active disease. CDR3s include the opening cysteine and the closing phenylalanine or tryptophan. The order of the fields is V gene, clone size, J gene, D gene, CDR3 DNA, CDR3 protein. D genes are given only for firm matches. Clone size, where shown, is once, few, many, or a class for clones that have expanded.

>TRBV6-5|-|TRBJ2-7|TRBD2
TGTGCCAGCAGTAGTAGCGGGAACTCCTACGAGCAGTACTTC
CASSSSGNSYEQYF
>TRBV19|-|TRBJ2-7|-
TGTGCCAGTAGTATTGTTGGTCCGGGGGACGAGCAGTACTTC
CASSIVGPGDEQYF
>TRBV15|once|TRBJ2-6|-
TGTGCCACCAGCAGAGGTCTAGGAACAGGGGGGGCCAACGTCCTGACTTTC
CATSRGLGTGGANVLTF
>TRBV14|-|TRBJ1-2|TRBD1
TGTGCCAGCAGCCACGTTGGGACAGCGAACTATGGCTACACCTTC
CASSHVGTANYGYTF
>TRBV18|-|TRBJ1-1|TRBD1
TGTGCCAGCTCACCGGGGACAGGGAGCACTGAAGCTTTCTTT
CASSPGTGSTEAFF
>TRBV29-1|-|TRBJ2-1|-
TGCAGCGTCCCCCGGGGTAAGGTCTACAATGAGCAGTTCTTC
CSVPRGKVYNEQFF
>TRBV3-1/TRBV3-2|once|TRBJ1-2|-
TGTGCCAGCAGCCAAGAACGCGGGTACGTAGATGGCTACACCTTC
CASSQERGYVDGYTF
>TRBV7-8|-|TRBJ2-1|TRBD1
TGTGCCAGCAGCTCAAACCGGGACAGGACACCCGCTAAGAGGTTCTTC
CASSSNRDRTPAKRFF
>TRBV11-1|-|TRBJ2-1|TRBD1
TGTGCCAGCAGCGCCCAGACAGGGTCCGAGGCTGAGCAGTTCTTC
CASSAQTGSEAEQFF
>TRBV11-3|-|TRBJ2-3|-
TGTGCCAGCACCCCGGGGTCGAAGAGCACAGATACGCAGTATTTT
CASTPGSKSTDTQYF
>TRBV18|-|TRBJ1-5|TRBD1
TGTGCCAGCTCACCACCTATGTGGACAGGGAATCAGCCCCAGCATTTT
CASSPPMWTGNQPQHF
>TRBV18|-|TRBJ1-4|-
TGTGCCAGCTCACCACAGGGGGTCGAGGAAAAACTGTTTTTT
CASSPQGVEEKLFF
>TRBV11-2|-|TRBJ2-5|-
TGTGCCAGCAGCTTAGATGGAGCAGCTCAAGAGACCCAGTACTTC
CASSLDGAAQETQYF
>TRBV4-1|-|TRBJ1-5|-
TGCGCCAGCAGCCATGACACGATCAATCAGCCCCAGCATTTT
CASSHDTINQPQHF
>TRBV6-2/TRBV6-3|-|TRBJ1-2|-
TGTGCCAGCAGTTACCGCAAGACAGGATCCCATGGCTACACCTTC
CASSYRKTGSHGYTF
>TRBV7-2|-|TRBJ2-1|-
TGTGCCAGCAGCCATTTAGCGAGCCGGACGGGGAATGAGCAGTTCTTC
CASSHLASRTGNEQFF
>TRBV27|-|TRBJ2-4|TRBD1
TGTGCCGCCGCCCGATCCGGGACAGTAAACATTCAGTACTTC
CAAARSGTVNIQYF
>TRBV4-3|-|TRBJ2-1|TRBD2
TGCGCCAGCAGCCAAGTCAGTCCCCTAGCGGGACTCACCTACAATGAGCAGTTCTTC
CASSQVSPLAGLTYNEQFF
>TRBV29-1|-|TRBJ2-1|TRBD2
TGCAGCGTGGACCCACCAGCGGGAGTCTACAATGAGCAGTTCTTC
CSVDPPAGVYNEQFF
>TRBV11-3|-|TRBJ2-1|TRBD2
TGTGCCAGCAGCTTAGGGGGGACTAGCGGAGACAGCTACAATGAGCAGTTCTTC
CASSLGGTSGDSYNEQFF
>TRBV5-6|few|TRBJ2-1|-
TGTGCCAGCAGCTTCGGGAGATCGTCCGATGAGCAGTTCTTC
CASSFGRSSDEQFF
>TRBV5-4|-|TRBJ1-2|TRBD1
TGTGCCAGCACCATGGACAGGGGGCAAGGCTATGGCTACACCTTC
CASTMDRGQGYGYTF
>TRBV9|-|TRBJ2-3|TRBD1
TGTGCCAGCAGCGTAGTCGGGACAGGGTCAACAGATACGCAGTATTTT
CASSVVGTGSTDTQYF
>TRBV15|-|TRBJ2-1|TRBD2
TGTGCCACCAGCAGAGGGGTGACTAGCGGGAGTGGGGAGCAGTTCTTC
CATSRGVTSGSGEQFF
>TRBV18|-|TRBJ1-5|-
TGTGCCAGCTCACCCCGGGTTGGGGGGGGCAATCAGCCCCAGCATTTT
CASSPRVGGGNQPQHF
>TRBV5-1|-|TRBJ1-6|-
TGCGCCAGCAGCTCCCAGGATCAACGTTATAATTCACCCCTCCACTTT
CASSSQDQRYNSPLHF
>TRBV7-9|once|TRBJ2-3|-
TGTGCCAGCAGCTTAATCTCTAGCACAGATACGCAGTATTTT
CASSLISSTDTQYF
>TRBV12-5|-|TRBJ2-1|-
TGTGCTAGTGGTTTGGTGACAGTGGACCGGTTCTTC
CASGLVTVDRFF
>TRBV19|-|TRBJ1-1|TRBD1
TGTGCCAGTTGCCTTTTGGGACAGGCGGGGCGCACTGAAGCTTTCTTT
CASCLLGQAGRTEAFF
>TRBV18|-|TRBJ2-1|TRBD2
TGTGCCAGCTCACCACCTACTAGCGGGACGGTGGATGAGCAGTTCTTC
CASSPPTSGTVDEQFF
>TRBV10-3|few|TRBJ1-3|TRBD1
TGTGCCATCAGTGGCCAGGGGGCTGACACCATATATTTT
CAISGQGADTIYF
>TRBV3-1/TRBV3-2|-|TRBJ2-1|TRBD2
TGTGCCAGCAGCCCCCTCTGGGATAGCGGGAGCTATGAGCAGTTCTTC
CASSPLWDSGSYEQFF
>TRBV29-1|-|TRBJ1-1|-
TGCAGCGTCCCTAAAGGCCATCCCACAGAGAACACTGAAGCTTTCTTT
CSVPKGHPTENTEAFF
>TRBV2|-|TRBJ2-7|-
TGTGCCAGCCTTCGGGGCCAGGGGTTCCACGAGCAGTACTTC
CASLRGQGFHEQYF
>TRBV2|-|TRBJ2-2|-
TGTGCCAGCGCGCGCGCCGGGGAGCTGTTTTTT
CASARAGELFF